The count of the clone carrying this TCR beta chain is one. This sample was included in a study of blood T cell repertoires in COVID-19. Across the study: Material from acute and convalescent COVID-19 was sourced from the United States, Italy and Spain. The analysed material was cDNA or gDNA that came from T cells, B-cell-depleted T cells, or PBMCs.

Clones were sequenced by immunoSEQ multiplex PCR, and TCRdb holds only the in-frame ones, with some missing. The repertoire holds some 300,000 clones, with about 91% as singletons. V trimming: 2 bases; J trimming: 8 bases; junction bases outside the gene matches: 12. Germline CDR1 SNHLY, CDR2 FYNNEI. CDR3 size: 16 residues. The chain couples TRBV2 to TRBJ2-3; 8 bases align to TRBD1. This sequence originates from a woman younger than 45 who had recovered from COVID-19. Source material: peripheral blood. In DNA, the CDR3 is TGTGCCAGCAGTGAATCCAGGGGACAGGTCCTCTCTACGCAGTATTTT. Amino acids: CASSESRGQVLSTQYF.